This T cell receptor (beta chain) is from a study of T cell responses to AZD1222 COVID-19 vaccine. On this clone itself: Its antigen is still unknown.

The repertoire was sequenced with immunoSEQ multiplex PCR; TCRdb's copy has only in-frame clones and lacks some. Among about 110,000 clones listed, approximately 92% were seen once. This CDR3 spans 14 amino acids. V was trimmed by 1 base and J by 8 bases, leaving 15 bases between them. The germline gives CDR1 SGHDT, CDR2 YYEEEE. The study, taken as a whole, reports: Recipients of AZD1222 seropositive at baseline numbered only five or six.

The genes are TRBV5-6 and TRBJ1-2; D not resolved. This TCR was recovered from an adult who received the AZD1222 COVID-19 vaccine. Sequencing was performed on peripheral blood, taken 28 days after the second AZD1222 dose. The CDR3 DNA reads as TGTGCCAGCAGCTTGAGACTTTCCCTGATGGGCTACACCTTC. This encodes CASSLRLSLMGYTF.